This is a list of T cell receptor beta chains from one sample in a study of blood T cells in healthy people across ages. TCRdb fed the 5' RACE reads into MiXCR, producing one record per CDR3 protein. Here the sample spans just over 1 million distinct CDR3 sequences, around 45% being singletons. Specimen: blood. These receptors were collected from a woman in her fifties or sixties in good health. Both conserved end residues are part of each CDR3. A D gene is named only where the DNA matches it firmly. Clone size is given for some rows only: seen once, a few or many times, or a class if the clone is expanded.

TRBV10-3	once	TRBJ2-3	TRBD2	CAISAPLGEREGRSTDTQYF	TGTGCCATCAGCGCCCCCCTGGGGGAGCGGGAGGGCCGAAGCACAGATACGCAGTATTTT
TRBV12-3/TRBV12-4	few	TRBJ2-5	NA	CASNSGAGLETQYF	TGTGCCAGCAACTCCGGGGCAGGCCTTGAGACCCAGTACTTC
TRBV20-1	few	TRBJ2-5	NA	CSGGRGETQYF	TGCAGTGGTGGGCGAGGGGAGACCCAGTACTTC
TRBV5-4	few	TRBJ2-5	NA	CASSLWQHEVETQYF	TGTGCCAGCAGCTTATGGCAACATGAGGTAGAGACCCAGTACTTC
TRBV29-1	few	TRBJ2-1	TRBD1	CSVSTGINEQFF	TGCAGCGTTTCGACAGGGATAAATGAGCAGTTCTTC
TRBV5-1	NA	TRBJ2-1	NA	CASSLDPVEQFF	TGCGCCAGCAGCTTGGACCCCGTGGAGCAGTTCTTC
TRBV9	few	TRBJ2-1	NA	CASSLAGRLSYNEQFF	TGTGCCAGCAGTCTGGCCGGGAGACTGTCCTACAATGAGCAGTTCTTC
TRBV12-3/TRBV12-4	few	TRBJ2-5	TRBD2	CASSFLGGRAYETQYF	TGTGCCAGCAGTTTCCTGGGGGGGAGGGCGTATGAGACCCAGTACTTC
TRBV12-3/TRBV12-4	NA	TRBJ1-2	NA	CASSSSINYGYTF	TGTGCCAGCAGCAGTAGTATTAACTATGGCTACACCTTC
TRBV27	few	TRBJ2-7	NA	CASSSRDAYEQYF	TGTGCCAGCAGTTCCCGGGACGCCTACGAGCAGTACTTC
TRBV12-3/TRBV12-4	NA	TRBJ2-1	NA	CASSSGPVGEQFF	TGTGCCAGCAGCAGCGGGCCCGTGGGGGAGCAGTTCTTC
TRBV5-4	NA	TRBJ1-1	TRBD1	CASSEGQPNTEAFF	TGTGCCAGCAGCGAGGGACAGCCGAACACTGAAGCTTTCTTT
TRBV12-3/TRBV12-4	NA	TRBJ1-2	NA	CASRAGEYGYTF	TGTGCCAGCAGGGCAGGAGAATATGGCTACACCTTC
TRBV7-2	NA	TRBJ2-1	TRBD2	CASSLGRAGGNEQFF	TGTGCCAGCAGCTTGGGACGAGCGGGAGGCAATGAGCAGTTCTTC
TRBV6-5	NA	TRBJ2-5	TRBD1	CASSYWTGQETQYF	TGTGCCAGCAGTTATTGGACAGGCCAAGAGACCCAGTACTTC
TRBV18	NA	TRBJ2-1	TRBD2	CASSGVTGGWEQFF	TGTGCCAGCTCAGGGGTCACGGGAGGATGGGAGCAGTTCTTC
TRBV11-2	once	TRBJ2-1	NA	CASSATWGPNEQFF	TGTGCCAGCAGCGCTACGTGGGGCCCCAATGAGCAGTTCTTC
TRBV20-1	NA	TRBJ2-7	TRBD1	CSASGQAYEQYF	TGCAGTGCTAGCGGACAGGCATACGAGCAGTACTTC
TRBV27	NA	TRBJ1-1	NA	CASSSGGANTEAFF	TGTGCCAGCAGTTCGGGCGGGGCGAACACTGAAGCTTTCTTT
TRBV27	few	TRBJ2-7	NA	CASSLQITYEQYF	TGTGCCAGCAGTTTGCAGATTACCTACGAGCAGTACTTC
TRBV24-1	once	TRBJ2-1	TRBD1	CATSDFKNRDRGYNEQFF	TGTGCCACCAGTGATTTTAAAAACCGGGACAGGGGCTACAATGAGCAGTTCTTC
TRBV20-1	many	TRBJ2-7	TRBD2	CSARDPGSSGSYEQYF	TGCAGTGCTAGAGATCCCGGAAGTAGCGGGAGTTACGAGCAGTACTTC
TRBV20-1	NA	TRBJ2-3	TRBD2	CSAGLAGVRGMSTDTQYF	TGCAGTGCTGGACTAGCGGGAGTGAGGGGTATGAGCACAGATACGCAGTATTTT
TRBV5-1	NA	TRBJ2-7	NA	CASSSRLGQDEQYF	TGCGCCAGCAGCTCAAGACTAGGCCAGGACGAGCAGTACTTC
TRBV9	NA	TRBJ1-3	TRBD1	CASSVGGQGSLSGNTIYF	TGTGCCAGCAGCGTAGGGGGACAGGGCTCATTATCCGGAAACACCATATATTTT
TRBV5-5	few	TRBJ2-7	NA	CASSLVRGEFEQYF	TGTGCCAGCAGCTTGGTCAGGGGGGAGTTCGAGCAGTACTTC
TRBV5-1	many	TRBJ2-5	NA	CASSSGWGETQYF	TGCGCCAGCAGCTCAGGGTGGGGAGAGACCCAGTACTTC
TRBV9	NA	TRBJ2-1	TRBD1	CASSVTGASYNEQFF	TGTGCCAGCAGCGTAACAGGGGCTTCCTACAATGAGCAGTTCTTC
TRBV12-3/TRBV12-4	few	TRBJ2-3	NA	CASSLLLGDTQYF	TGTGCCAGCAGTTTACTTTTAGGGGATACGCAGTATTTT
TRBV7-8	NA	TRBJ2-1	TRBD2	CASSPRTSGFYEQFF	TGTGCCAGCAGCCCCCGGACTAGCGGTTTCTACGAGCAGTTCTTC
TRBV29-1	few	TRBJ2-5	NA	CSGRLLGSGQYF	TGCAGCGGAAGGCTGTTAGGGAGCGGCCAGTACTTC
TRBV28	many	TRBJ2-6	NA	CASTKGPSSGANVLTF	TGTGCCAGCACCAAGGGACCGAGCTCTGGGGCCAACGTCCTGACTTTC
TRBV5-1	NA	TRBJ1-1	NA	CASSFSRANTEAFF	TGCGCCAGCAGCTTTTCTCGGGCGAACACTGAAGCTTTCTTT
TRBV29-1	NA	TRBJ1-1	NA	CSSHGVSNTEAFF	TGCAGCTCCCACGGGGTTTCCAACACTGAAGCTTTCTTT
TRBV6-2/TRBV6-3	once	TRBJ2-3	TRBD1	CASSWTGQGADTQYF	TGTGCCAGCAGTTGGACAGGCCAAGGGGCAGATACGCAGTATTTT
TRBV20-1	NA	TRBJ2-3	NA	CSAGKLAESTDTQYF	TGCAGTGCTGGCAAGTTAGCGGAGAGCACAGATACGCAGTATTTT
TRBV20-1	NA	TRBJ2-7	NA	CSASPLAWGLREQYF	TGCAGTGCTAGCCCACTAGCTTGGGGATTACGCGAGCAGTACTTC
TRBV3-1	NA	TRBJ2-7	NA	CASSQDNRLPLLNYEQYF	TGTGCCAGCAGCCAAGACAACCGTTTGCCCCTCCTCAACTACGAGCAGTACTTC
TRBV11-2	many	TRBJ2-4	TRBD2	CASSLVGLAGTSKNIQYF	TGTGCCAGCAGCTTAGTAGGACTAGCGGGGACCTCCAAAAACATTCAGTACTTC